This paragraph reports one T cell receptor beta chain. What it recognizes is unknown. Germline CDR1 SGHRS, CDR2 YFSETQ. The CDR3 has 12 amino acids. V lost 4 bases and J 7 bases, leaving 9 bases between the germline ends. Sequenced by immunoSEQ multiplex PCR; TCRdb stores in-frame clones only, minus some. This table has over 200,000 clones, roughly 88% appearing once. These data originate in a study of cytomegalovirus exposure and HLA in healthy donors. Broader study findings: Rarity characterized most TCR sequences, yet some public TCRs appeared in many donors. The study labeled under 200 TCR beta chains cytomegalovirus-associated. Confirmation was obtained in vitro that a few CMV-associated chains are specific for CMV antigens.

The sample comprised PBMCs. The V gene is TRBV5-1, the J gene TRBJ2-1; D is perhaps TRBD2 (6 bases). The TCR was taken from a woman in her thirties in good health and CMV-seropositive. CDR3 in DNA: TGCGCCAGCAGCCACCTAGCGAATGAGCAGTTCTTC. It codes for CASSHLANEQFF.